This TCR beta chain was found in a study of cytomegalovirus exposure and HLA in healthy donors. The study ran its PCR with 60 Vbeta and 13 Jbeta primers. The assay was immunoSEQ multiplex PCR, and TCRdb's table has in-frame clones only and misses some. The sample records under 200,000 clones, more than 9.5% being singletons. Sequenced material: PBMCs. This sequence was found in a man in his fifties in good health and CMV-seropositive.

This CDR3 reads CASSFRQGPRFVETQYF. CDR3 coding DNA: TGTGCCAGCAGCTTCCGACAGGGTCCGAGGTTTGTCGAGACCCAGTACTTC. The chain has TRBV5-6 and TRBJ2-5; 7 bases line up with TRBD1. The trim removed 2 bases at V and 5 bases at J, leaving 15 bases unmatched. Germline V gives CDR1 SGHDT, CDR2 YYEEEE. The CDR3 consists of 17 residues.